The entry below describes one T cell receptor (beta chain). Its target is unknown. The CDR3 has 13 amino acids. Looked up from germline, CDR1 is MNHNS and CDR2 is SASEGT. V shed 6 bases and J 8 bases; nucleotides not matched to a gene: 6. PCR employed 60 Vbeta and 13 Jbeta primers. Sequencing was performed with immunoSEQ multiplex PCR; in TCRdb, only in-frame clones are kept and a portion is missing. The sample holds some 130,000 clones; 75% are singletons and the top ten take 6% to 8.5%. These data belong to a study of cytomegalovirus exposure and HLA in healthy donors. Regarding the study as a whole: In vitro data verified three CMV-associated chains as specific for CMV antigens. One variant, a missense change in DCLRE1C, was linked in a later analysis to TCR beta V- and J-gene trimming. The presence/absence work took it that sequencing depth was about the same across donors. Some V segments could not be told apart, so they were left out, TRBV6-2 and TRBV6-3 among them.

The chain recombines TRBV6-1 with TRBJ1-4; TRBD1 matches at 7 bases. The sequencing sample was made of PBMCs. The clonotype was recovered from a man aged 25-45 years in good health and CMV-seronegative. The CDR3 nucleotides are TGTGCCAGCAGATCAGGGGGACGAGAAAAACTGTTTTTT. Encoded protein: CASRSGGREKLFF.